The T cell receptor beta chain described here comes from a study of blood T cells in healthy people across ages. A second roughly 6 to 12 cycle PCR used barcoded and J-beta primers. TCRdb re-called the 5' RACE reads through MiXCR, storing one row per CDR3 protein. The data contain 1.5 million to 2 million distinct CDR3 sequences, roughly 27% of them seen just once; the ten biggest clones take up about 7.7%. The CDR3 runs to 13 residues. Trimming removed 2 bases at V and 6 bases at J, with 11 bases between. Whole-study findings and limits: Diversity of TCR beta per million T cells declined in a roughly linear way with age. Researchers deemed the diversity estimates from one million T cells underestimates.

The sample holds a few counts of this clonotype. Its antigen is not known. What was sequenced was blood. The rearrangement joins TRBV12-3 or TRBV12-4 to TRBJ2-7; D unclear. The receptor comes from a woman in her twenties or thirties in good health. The CDR3 DNA is TGTGCCAGCAGTTTAAGCCTCCTGGGCGAGCAGTACTTC. Translated: CASSLSLLGEQYF.